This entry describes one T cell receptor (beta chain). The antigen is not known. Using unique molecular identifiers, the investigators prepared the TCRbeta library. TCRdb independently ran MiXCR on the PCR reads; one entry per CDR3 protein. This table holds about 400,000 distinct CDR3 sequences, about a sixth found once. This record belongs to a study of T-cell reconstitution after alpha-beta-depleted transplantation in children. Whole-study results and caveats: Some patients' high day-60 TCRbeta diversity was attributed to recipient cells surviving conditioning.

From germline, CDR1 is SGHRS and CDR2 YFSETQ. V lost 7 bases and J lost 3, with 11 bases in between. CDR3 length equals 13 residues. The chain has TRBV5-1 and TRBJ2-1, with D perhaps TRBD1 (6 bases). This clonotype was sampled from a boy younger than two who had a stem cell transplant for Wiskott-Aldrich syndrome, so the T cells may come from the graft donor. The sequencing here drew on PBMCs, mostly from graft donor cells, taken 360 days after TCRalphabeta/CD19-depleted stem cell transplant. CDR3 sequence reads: CASRTDYYNEQFF. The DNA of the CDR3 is TGCGCCAGCCGGACAGATTACTACAATGAGCAGTTCTTC.